The T cell receptor beta chain under discussion was sequenced for a study of control samples from healthy donors and cancer patients. This clone is a singleton in its sample. Profiling relied on immunoSEQ multiplex PCR, and the TCRdb table lists in-frame clones only, not all of them. The table lists 120,000 to 150,000 clones, 89% of them singletons, with roughly 5% in the top ten. CDR3 length: 14 amino acids. The V end was cut by 4 bases, the J end by 4 bases, with 12 bases between. Germline V gives CDR1 SGDLS, CDR2 YYNGEE. This clonotype was obtained from a man under 40 in good health. Sequencing was carried out using blood. The chain is built from TRBV9 and TRBJ2-1; D is perhaps TRBD1 (5 bases). CDR3 in amino acids: CASSLDSTYNEQFF. Here the CDR3 DNA reads TGTGCCAGCAGCCTTGACAGCACTTACAATGAGCAGTTCTTC.